This TCR beta chain originates from a study of T cell repertoires in cytomegalovirus infection. Whole-study context: An indication of both CMV infection and matching HLA type came from public TCR beta signatures. Regarding the study as a whole: The response measured ex vivo was dominated by TCR beta clonotypes (HLA-C-restricted and CMV-specific).

Trimming at V came to 5 bases and at J to 3 bases, leaving 11 bases not matched to a gene. Germline V gene lookup returns CDR1 SEHNR and CDR2 FQNEAQ (reference sequence). The CDR3 covers 17 residues. Each CDR3 protein is one row after TCRdb ran MiXCR on the reads. The sample carries 230,000 or so distinct CDR3 sequences, 35% to 40% recorded once. Regarding this clonotype: The antigen remains undetermined.

The receptor's source is a human donor in good health (CMV status not recorded). Some clones in this sample may be carry-over from other donors' samples. V and J are TRBV7-9 and TRBJ1-1; the match to TRBD1 covers 11 bases. The sample here was CD8+ T cells from cultured PBMCs, taken from culture after CMV antigen stimulation. The CDR3 DNA sequence: TGTGCCAGCAGCCCCGGACAGGGGGCTCGGAAGTACACTGAAGCTTTCTTT. Translation: CASSPGQGARKYTEAFF.